The rows below give T cell receptor beta chains drawn from one sample of a study of human T cells and chemical hapten exposure. One entry per CDR3 protein results from TCRdb running MiXCR on the 5' RACE reads. The data contain 65,000 to 90,000 distinct CDR3 sequences, more than 15% of them singletons. The receptors here all came from a female donor in good health. Each CDR3 is given with its conserved first and last residue. A D gene is named only where the DNA matches it firmly. A row's size may be missing; if present it is once, few, many or a size class.

size	D	V	J	CDR3	DNA
-	-	TRBV6-2/TRBV6-3	TRBJ2-6	CASSYGTSGANVLTF	TGTGCCAGCAGTTACGGGACGTCTGGGGCCAACGTCCTGACTTTC
-	TRBD1	TRBV12-3/TRBV12-4	TRBJ1-3	CASKRIWTGPQYSGNTIYF	TGTGCCAGCAAACGTATATGGACAGGGCCACAATACTCTGGAAACACCATATATTTT
many	-	TRBV20-1	TRBJ2-3	CSAREQGYVTDTQYF	TGCAGTGCTAGAGAACAGGGTTATGTAACAGATACGCAGTATTTT
-	-	TRBV20-1	TRBJ2-6	CSARALQGGSSGANVLTF	TGCAGTGCTAGAGCACTCCAGGGCGGAAGCTCTGGGGCCAACGTCCTGACTTTC
-	-	TRBV5-1	TRBJ2-4	CASSLEVGDSNIQYF	TGCGCCAGCAGCTTGGAGGTCGGGGATTCGAACATTCAGTACTTC
few	-	TRBV12-3/TRBV12-4	TRBJ1-6	CASSLSTRSPLHF	TGTGCCAGCAGTCTCTCTACACGATCACCCCTCCACTTT
few	-	TRBV2	TRBJ2-3	CASTGVTSTDTQYF	TGTGCCAGCACGGGGGTTACTAGCACAGATACGCAGTATTTT
few	TRBD1	TRBV4-1	TRBJ2-2	CASSQEGRGFSGELFF	TGCGCCAGCAGCCAAGAGGGCAGGGGGTTCAGCGGGGAGCTGTTTTTT
few	TRBD2	TRBV28	TRBJ2-1	CASSLGTSGSYEQFF	TGTGCCAGCAGTTTAGGGACTAGCGGGAGTTATGAGCAGTTCTTC
-	TRBD1	TRBV30	TRBJ1-6	CAWDGQGAYSPLHF	TGTGCCTGGGACGGACAGGGGGCTTATTCACCCCTCCACTTT
-	-	TRBV5-1	TRBJ2-5	CASSLSRGWSEGQETQYF	TGCGCCAGCAGCTTGAGCAGGGGTTGGAGTGAGGGCCAAGAGACCCAGTACTTC
-	TRBD1	TRBV27	TRBJ1-5	CASSLSGGSNQPQHF	TGTGCCAGCAGCCTTTCAGGGGGCTCCAATCAGCCCCAGCATTTT
-	TRBD1	TRBV12-3/TRBV12-4	TRBJ1-4	CASSRGLREKLFF	TGTGCCAGCAGCAGGGGGCTTAGGGAAAAACTGTTTTTT
few	-	TRBV12-3/TRBV12-4	TRBJ1-1	CASSFGGQAEAFF	TGTGCCAGCAGTTTCGGGGGGCAGGCTGAAGCTTTCTTT
-	-	TRBV3-1	TRBJ1-2	CASSYRWGQFNYGYTF	TGTGCCAGCAGCTACCGGTGGGGACAATTTAACTATGGCTACACCTTC
few	-	TRBV4-1	TRBJ1-2	CASTPGGQINYGYTF	TGCGCCAGCACGCCAGGAGGACAGATTAACTATGGCTACACCTTC
few	-	TRBV6-2/TRBV6-3	TRBJ1-5	CASNAGGLGGNQPQHF	TGTGCCAGCAACGCCGGGGGGCTAGGCGGCAATCAGCCCCAGCATTTT
few	-	TRBV25-1	TRBJ2-7	CASSECAEQYF	TGTGCCAGCAGTGAATGTGCCGAGCAGTACTTC
many	-	TRBV12-3/TRBV12-4	TRBJ1-6	CASSLSGNSPLHF	TGTGCCAGCAGTTTATCGGGGAATTCACCCCTCCACTTT
-	-	TRBV20-1	TRBJ1-6	CSASRADYNSPLHF	TGCAGTGCTAGCAGGGCAGATTATAATTCACCCCTCCACTTT
-	-	TRBV10-3	TRBJ2-7	CAISDLGGTYEQYF	TGTGCCATCAGTGATCTTGGGGGTACCTACGAGCAGTACTTC
once	-	TRBV13	TRBJ2-3	CASSFSGTSSTDTQYF	TGTGCCAGCAGCTTCAGCGGAACCTCTAGCACAGATACGCAGTATTTT
few	-	TRBV6-5	TRBJ1-1	CASSRKTGSATEAFF	TGTGCCAGCAGTAGAAAAACAGGGTCGGCCACTGAAGCTTTCTTT
few	TRBD1	TRBV7-2	TRBJ1-2	CASSSQMTGIDGYTF	TGTGCCAGCAGCTCCCAAATGACAGGGATCGACGGCTACACCTTC
-	-	TRBV5-4	TRBJ1-3	CASSLWQGDTIYF	TGTGCCAGCAGCTTATGGCAGGGAGACACCATATATTTT